These T cell receptor beta chains were read from a single sample in a study of T cells in Graves' hyperthyroidism and ophthalmopathy. TCRdb itself ran the multiplex PCR reads through MiXCR, one entry per CDR3 protein. The sample includes some 180,000 distinct CDR3 sequences, roughly a sixth seen only once; the top ten take around 52%. The sample comprised blood. The origin of the receptors is a woman aged 50 to 60 with Graves' hyperthyroidism. The CDR3 runs from the conserved cysteine through the conserved F or W. The D gene is left open where the match is weak. The size of a clone is reported for some rows only, either as once, few or many, or as a class for expanded clones.

D gene,clone size,J gene,V gene,CDR3 protein,CDR3 DNA
TRBD1,NA,TRBJ2-3,TRBV7-3,CASSPGQVTDTQYF,TGTGCCAGCAGCCCCGGACAGGTCACAGATACGCAGTATTTT
TRBD1,few,TRBJ1-2,TRBV10-2,CATLGDSYGYTF,TGCGCCACGCTGGGGGACAGCTATGGCTACACCTTC
NA,few,TRBJ2-7,TRBV30,CAWSVGGFSYEQYF,TGTGCCTGGAGTGTAGGGGGGTTCTCCTACGAGCAGTACTTC
TRBD1,NA,TRBJ1-5,TRBV19,CASTPGQGAEQPQHF,TGTGCCAGTACCCCCGGACAGGGGGCTGAACAGCCCCAGCATTTT
TRBD1,many,TRBJ2-2,TRBV28,CASRDSPANTGELFF,TGTGCCAGTCGGGACAGCCCCGCGAACACCGGGGAGCTGTTTTTT
TRBD2,few,TRBJ2-5,TRBV30,CAWRIAGVGKTQYF,TGTGCCTGGAGAATAGCGGGAGTGGGTAAGACCCAGTACTTC
TRBD2,many,TRBJ2-1,TRBV7-3,CASSAGTSGSRSEQFF,TGTGCCAGCAGCGCAGGGACTAGCGGGAGTAGGAGTGAGCAGTTCTTC
NA,many,TRBJ1-1,TRBV3-1,CASSYNAGQGRTEAFF,TGTGCCAGCAGCTATAACGCCGGGCAGGGAAGAACTGAAGCTTTCTTT
NA,NA,TRBJ1-6,TRBV6-1,CASSWGAPNSPLHF,TGTGCCAGCAGTTGGGGGGCACCAAATTCACCCCTCCACTTT
NA,many,TRBJ2-7,TRBV28,CASSFYRESLLYEQYF,TGTGCCAGCAGTTTCTATAGGGAGTCTCTCCTCTACGAGCAGTACTTC
NA,NA,TRBJ2-7,TRBV6-5,CASSSFRGAYEQYF,TGTGCCAGCAGTTCCTTCCGGGGAGCATACGAGCAGTACTTC
TRBD2,many,TRBJ2-1,TRBV20-1,CSARDPETSGYNEQFF,TGCAGTGCTAGAGATCCGGAGACTAGCGGTTACAATGAGCAGTTCTTC
NA,few,TRBJ2-1,TRBV7-9,CASSFGENEQFF,TGTGCCAGCAGCTTTGGAGAGAATGAGCAGTTCTTC
NA,NA,TRBJ2-7,TRBV27,CASSMRLGLSYEQYF,TGTGCCAGCAGTATGAGACTAGGACTCTCCTACGAGCAGTACTTC
TRBD2,NA,TRBJ2-1,TRBV20-1,CSATGLAGGLRYNEQFF,TGCAGTGCCACGGGACTAGCGGGAGGGCTCAGATACAATGAGCAGTTCTTC
TRBD2,NA,TRBJ2-7,TRBV20-1,CSASNVRSSGHNSYEQYF,TGCAGTGCTAGTAACGTCCGGTCTAGCGGGCATAATTCCTACGAGCAGTACTTC
TRBD2,many,TRBJ2-3,TRBV5-1,CASSRSGRGTDTQYF,TGTGCCAGCAGTCGTAGCGGGAGGGGCACAGATACGCAGTATTTT
NA,few,TRBJ1-3,TRBV7-2,CASSEARGAYTIYF,TGTGCCAGCAGCGAGGCGCGGGGCGCGTACACCATATATTTT
NA,many,TRBJ1-2,TRBV18,CASSPPEGLNGYTF,TGTGCCAGCTCACCACCGGAGGGTCTAAATGGCTACACCTTC
NA,many,TRBJ1-5,TRBV5-4,CASSLGGLSSNQPQHF,TGTGCCAGCAGCTTGGGGGGGCTATCTAGCAATCAGCCCCAGCATTTT
TRBD1,many,TRBJ2-1,TRBV20-1,CSVPGQGVINEQFF,TGCAGTGTTCCGGGACAGGGGGTTATCAATGAGCAGTTCTTC
NA,NA,TRBJ2-7,TRBV20-1,CSARDLGHELYEQYF,TGCAGTGCTAGAGATCTCGGACACGAGCTTTACGAGCAGTACTTC
NA,few,TRBJ2-1,TRBV7-9,CASSPPGNEQFF,TGTGCCAGCAGCCCCCCGGGGAATGAGCAGTTCTTC
NA,NA,TRBJ2-2,TRBV6-1,CASSVNSYTGELFF,TGTGCCAGCAGTGTCAACTCATACACCGGGGAGCTGTTTTTT
NA,once,TRBJ2-2,TRBV6-1,CASSEALLQMNTGELFF,TGTGCCAGCAGTGAAGCGCTTCTACAGATGAACACCGGGGAGCTGTTTTTT
TRBD2,many,TRBJ2-7,TRBV15,CATSSLSSGSYEQYF,TGTGCCACCAGCAGCTTGTCTAGCGGGTCCTACGAGCAGTACTTC
NA,once,TRBJ2-3,TRBV7-8,CASSLASRTDTQYF,TGTGCCAGCAGCTTGGCGTCACGGACGGATACGCAGTATTTT
NA,NA,TRBJ1-2,TRBV10-3,CAIRLPAGYGYTF,TGTGCCATCAGACTCCCGGCTGGCTATGGCTACACCTTC
NA,many,TRBJ2-7,TRBV20-1,CSARVTYEQYF,TGCAGTGCTAGAGTAACCTACGAGCAGTACTTC
NA,many,TRBJ2-7,TRBV12-5,CASGLALTYEQYF,TGTGCTAGTGGTTTGGCATTGACTTACGAGCAGTACTTC
NA,many,TRBJ1-1,TRBV27,CASSGYGVNTEAFF,TGTGCCAGCAGCGGGTACGGAGTGAACACTGAAGCTTTCTTT
TRBD1,many,TRBJ1-1,TRBV14,CASSRNLGTGARGAFF,TGTGCCAGCAGCCGGAACCTCGGGACAGGGGCGCGAGGAGCTTTCTTT
NA,many,TRBJ2-3,TRBV29-1,CSAVLEWAENTQYF,TGCAGCGCCGTACTAGAGTGGGCGGAAAATACGCAGTATTTT
NA,few,TRBJ1-2,TRBV9,CASSPSYTF,TGTGCCAGCAGTCCTAGCTACACCTTC
NA,many,TRBJ2-1,TRBV20-1,CSARSPQAGYQGEQFF,TGCAGTGCTAGATCGCCTCAAGCGGGCTACCAGGGTGAGCAGTTCTTC
NA,many,TRBJ2-7,TRBV12-3/TRBV12-4,CASSFGERRYSYEQYF,TGTGCCAGCAGTTTTGGCGAGCGGCGTTACTCCTACGAGCAGTACTTC
NA,few,TRBJ2-7,TRBV4-2,CASSPSTEPSDEQYF,TGTGCCAGCAGCCCTTCGACAGAGCCGTCGGACGAGCAGTACTTC